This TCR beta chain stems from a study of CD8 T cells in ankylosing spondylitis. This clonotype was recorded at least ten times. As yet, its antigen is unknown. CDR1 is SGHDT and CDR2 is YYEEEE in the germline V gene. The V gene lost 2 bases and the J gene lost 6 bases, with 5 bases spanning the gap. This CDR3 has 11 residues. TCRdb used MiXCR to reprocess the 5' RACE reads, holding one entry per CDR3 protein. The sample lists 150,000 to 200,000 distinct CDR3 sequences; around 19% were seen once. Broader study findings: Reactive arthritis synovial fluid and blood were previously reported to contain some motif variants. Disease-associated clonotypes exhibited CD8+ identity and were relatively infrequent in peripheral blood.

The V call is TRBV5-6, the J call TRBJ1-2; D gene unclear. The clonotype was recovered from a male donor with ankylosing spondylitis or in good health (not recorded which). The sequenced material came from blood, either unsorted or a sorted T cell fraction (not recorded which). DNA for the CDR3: TGTGCCAGCAGCTTCTATGATGGCTACACCTTC. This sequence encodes CASSFYDGYTF.